These T cell receptor beta chains were read from a single sample in a study of blood T cell repertoires in COVID-19. Data came from immunoSEQ multiplex PCR; TCRdb stores just in-frame clones and leaves some out. The sample gives nearly 350,000 clones, around 82% of which show up once; just under 3% is in the top ten. Sequencing input: peripheral blood. The receptors here all came from a man aged 25-40 years with active or convalescent COVID-19. Both conserved end residues are part of each CDR3. A D gene is named only where the DNA matches it firmly. Expanded clones are given a class, and other clones once, few, many or no size at all.

J | D | size | V | CDR3 | DNA
TRBJ2-5 | TRBD2 | - | TRBV28 | CASSLAGGKTQYF | TGTGCCAGCAGCTTAGCGGGTGGGAAGACCCAGTACTTC
TRBJ1-5 | - | - | TRBV19 | CASSMGLFNQPQHF | TGTGCCAGTAGTATGGGGCTTTTCAATCAGCCCCAGCATTTT
TRBJ2-7 | - | once | TRBV15 | CATSRDTRDTGEQYF | TGTGCCACCAGCAGAGATACCCGTGACACAGGCGAGCAGTACTTC
TRBJ1-5 | - | - | TRBV28 | CASSLPPISNQPQHF | TGTGCCAGCAGTTTACCCCCAATTAGCAATCAGCCCCAGCATTTT
TRBJ1-2 | - | once | TRBV3-1/TRBV3-2 | CASSQGRDRGRYTF | TGTGCCAGCAGCCAAGGTCGAGACAGAGGACGCTACACCTTC
TRBJ2-7 | TRBD2 | - | TRBV30 | CAWSVLAGVVEQYF | TGTGCCTGGAGTGTATTAGCGGGAGTGGTCGAGCAGTACTTC
TRBJ2-7 | - | - | TRBV11-3 | CASSSAYEQYF | TGTGCCAGCAGCTCCGCCTACGAGCAGTACTTC
TRBJ1-2 | TRBD1 | - | TRBV6-6 | CASSPQGQGTGYTF | TGTGCCAGCAGTCCCCAGGGACAGGGGACTGGCTACACCTTC
TRBJ2-1 | TRBD1 | - | TRBV9 | CASSVDETGNSYNEQFF | TGTGCCAGCAGCGTAGATGAGACAGGGAACTCCTACAATGAGCAGTTCTTC
TRBJ2-2 | TRBD1 | - | TRBV7-8 | CASSFRQGNTGELFF | TGTGCCAGCAGCTTCAGACAGGGGAACACCGGGGAGCTGTTTTTT
TRBJ1-4 | - | - | TRBV27 | CASSSLGEGGEKLFF | TGTGCCAGCAGTTCCCTCGGGGAGGGTGGGGAAAAACTGTTTTTT
TRBJ2-7 | - | - | TRBV27 | CASSTPGGALVEQYF | TGTGCCAGCAGTACTCCAGGCGGGGCCTTAGTCGAGCAGTACTTC
TRBJ2-1 | - | - | TRBV19 | CASSILGRGVYNEQFF | TGTGCCAGTAGTATCCTCGGCAGGGGTGTTTACAATGAGCAGTTCTTC
TRBJ2-1 | TRBD2 | - | TRBV19 | CASSRLAAWNEQFF | TGTGCCAGTAGCCGACTAGCGGCTTGGAATGAGCAGTTCTTC
TRBJ1-4 | TRBD1 | once | TRBV30 | CAWEPRQGYGEKLFF | TGTGCCTGGGAACCCAGACAGGGGTACGGAGAAAAACTGTTTTTT
TRBJ2-7 | TRBD1 | - | TRBV5-1 | CASSLGTGGVDEQYF | TGCGCCAGCAGCTTGGGGACAGGGGGTGTGGACGAGCAGTACTTC
TRBJ2-2 | - | - | TRBV7-3 | CASSRGGDTGELFF | TGTGCCAGCAGTAGGGGGGGCGACACCGGGGAGCTGTTTTTT
TRBJ2-2 | TRBD2 | - | TRBV24-1 | CATGATSGRAGTGELFF | TGTGCCACCGGCGCTACTAGCGGGAGGGCTGGCACCGGGGAGCTGTTTTTT
TRBJ2-5 | - | - | TRBV27 | CASSLGPRETQYF | TGTGCCAGCAGTTTAGGGCCCCGAGAGACCCAGTACTTC
TRBJ2-7 | TRBD1 | - | TRBV4-3 | CASSQDGQAYHEQYF | TGCGCCAGCAGCCAAGACGGACAGGCCTACCACGAGCAGTACTTC
TRBJ1-4 | - | - | TRBV6-1 | CASSETHLNEKLFF | TGTGCCAGCAGTGAAACCCACCTAAATGAAAAACTGTTTTTT
TRBJ1-2 | - | - | TRBV19 | CASSGWGPGYTF | TGTGCCAGTAGTGGGTGGGGGCCTGGCTACACCTTC